One and the same sample provided the 25 T cell receptor beta chains below, sequenced in a study of cytomegalovirus exposure and HLA in healthy donors. The study ran its PCR with 60 Vbeta and 13 Jbeta primers. The repertoire was sequenced with immunoSEQ multiplex PCR; TCRdb's copy has only in-frame clones and lacks some. Seen here are over 150,000 clones, 84% observed once, and the top ten hold roughly 0.38%. The sequenced sample consisted of PBMCs. These receptor sequences come from a boy younger than 10 in good health and CMV-seronegative.

This clone was observed once. V and J are TRBV11-1 and TRBJ2-1; TRBD2 aligns across 8 bases. This CDR3 comprises 15 residues. The junction had 10 bases not matched to a gene; V was cut back by 5 bases and J by 7 bases. The germline gives CDR1 SGHAT, CDR2 FQDESV (reference sequence). Written as DNA, the CDR3 is TGTGCCAGCAGCCCCTTGGCGGGAGGTTGGAATGAGCAGTTCTTC. Residues: CASSPLAGGWNEQFF.

The gene calls are TRBV19 and TRBJ2-1; TRBD2 might be the D (6 bases). The V gene's germline CDR1 is LNHDA and CDR2 SQIVND (reference sequence). V was shortened by 7 bases and J by 0 bases, with 13 bases between the two germline ends. The CDR3 sequence is 15 residues long. CDR3 in amino acids: CASKAAGFSYNEQFF. CDR3 sequence (DNA): TGTGCCAGTAAGGCCGCGGGATTCTCCTACAATGAGCAGTTCTTC. The full variable domain, with the rest looked up from reference TRBV19 and TRBJ2-1, is DGGITQSPKYLFRKEGQNVTLSCEQNLNHDAMYWYRQDPGQGLRLIYYSQIVNDFQKGDIAEGYSVSREKKESFPLTVTSAQKNPTAFYLCASKAAGFSYNEQFFGPGTRLTVL.

V and J are TRBV25-1 and TRBJ1-5; D is possibly TRBD1 (5 bases). V was pared by 2 bases and J by 9 bases, with 14 bases between. The CDR3 is made up of 14 amino acids. The germline V gene has CDR1 MGHDK and CDR2 SYGVNS. For the CDR3, the DNA is TGTGCCAGCAGTGAAGGGGAGGGGTTTTTGCCCCAGCATTTT. Translation: CASSEGEGFLPQHF.

This chain connects TRBV7-9 to TRBJ2-3; unclear D gene. V was shortened by 3 bases and J by 6 bases, with 7 bases between the two germline ends. Germline V gene sequence: CDR1 SEHNR, CDR2 FQNEAQ (reference sequence). This CDR3 region has 12 residues. The chain's CDR3 is CASSFLRDTQYF. CDR3 sequence (DNA): TGTGCCAGCAGCTTCCTTCGGGATACGCAGTATTTT. Filled out from reference TRBV7-9 and TRBJ2-3, the complete variable domain reads DTGVSQNPRHKITKRGQNVTFRCDPISEHNRLYWYRQTLGQGPEFLTYFQNEAQLEKSRLLSDRFSAERPKGSFSTLEIQRTEQGDSAMYLCASSFLRDTQYFGPGTRLTVL.

The chain is built from TRBV4-2 and TRBJ1-1; the match to TRBD1 covers 10 bases. V lost 6 bases, J lost 11 bases, and 12 bases stayed unmatched. Germline V CDR1 and CDR2: LGHNA, YNFKEQ. This CDR3 is 14 amino acids long. The CDR3 region has the DNA TGTGCCAGCAGTCTTTCCGGACAGGGGGGGTTTGCTTTCTTT. It encodes CASSLSGQGGFAFF.

The chain joins TRBV7-8 to TRBJ2-3; tentative D call: TRBD2 (5 bases). Germline loops: CDR1 SGHVS, CDR2 FQNEAQ. The CDR3 totals 14 residues. Trimming removed 1 base from V and 4 bases from J, with 9 bases in between. CDR3 protein: CASSLGRSADTQYF. The CDR3 DNA sequence: TGTGCCAGCAGCTTAGGGAGGAGTGCAGATACGCAGTATTTT.

There are a few counts of this clone. V is TRBV19 and J is TRBJ2-7, with 9 bases matching TRBD2. The CDR3 runs to 16 residues. CDR1 and CDR2 from the germline V gene are LNHDA and SQIVND (reference sequence). V was clipped by 5 bases and J by 5 bases; unmatched bases: 13. This CDR3 is CASSLGSGSRRNEQYF. CDR3 sequence (DNA): TGTGCCAGTAGTTTAGGTAGCGGGAGTCGTCGGAACGAGCAGTACTTC.

V usage is TRBV18 and J usage is TRBJ1-5; no definite D call. This CDR3 contains 14 residues. Trimming took 3 bases from V and 6 from J, leaving 12 bases between them. Germline V lookup: CDR1 KGHSH, CDR2 LQKENI. In nucleotides, the CDR3 is TGTGCCAGCTCACCCGAGGAGGGCTTTCAGCCCCAGCATTTT. It codes for CASSPEEGFQPQHF.

This sequence joins TRBV9 and TRBJ1-1, with TRBD1 matching 10 bases. Unmatched junction bases numbered 4, after V lost 3 bases and J lost 5 bases. CDR3 length: 14 residues. CDR1 is SGDLS and CDR2 is YYNGEE in the germline V gene. CDR3 DNA: TGTGCCAGCAGCGGACAGGGGGCGGGGACTGAAGCTTTCTTT. This translates into CASSGQGAGTEAFF.

CDR3 sequence (DNA): TGTGCCAGCAGCTTCCAGGGGGAAGATACGCAGTATTTT. Translating it yields CASSFQGEDTQYF. The chain links TRBV5-5 to TRBJ2-3; 7 bases map to TRBD1. The length of the CDR3 is 13 residues. Germline loops: CDR1 SGHKS, CDR2 YYEKEE (reference sequence). The J segment lost 5 bases and the V segment lost 2 bases, leaving 2 bases of the junction unmatched.

This clone has just a few counts. The chain joins TRBV7-9 to TRBJ1-4, with D tentatively TRBD1 (5 bases). Germline V gene lookup returns CDR1 SEHNR and CDR2 FQNEAQ (reference sequence). V was shortened by 1 base and J by 5 bases, with 11 bases between the two germline ends. CDR3 length: 15 amino acids. Here the CDR3 DNA reads TGTGCCAGCAGCTTAGTCGGGGGGGTAAATGAAAAACTGTTTTTT. Its protein is CASSLVGGVNEKLFF.

The V call is TRBV9, the J call TRBJ1-2, with 10 bases fitting TRBD1. Germline lookup yields CDR1 SGDLS and CDR2 YYNGEE. This CDR3 contains 15 residues. V lost 5 bases to trimming and J lost 2 bases; unmatched junction nucleotides: 6. CDR3 nucleotide sequence: TGTGCCAGCAGAACGCCGGGACAGGGGAACTATGGCTACACCTTC. Its translation is CASRTPGQGNYGYTF.

The rearrangement links TRBV29-1 to TRBJ1-5; 7 positions match TRBD1. V trimming: 6 bases; J trimming: 3 bases; junction bases outside the gene matches: 8. CDR3 length: 14 residues. In germline, CDR1 is SQVTM, CDR2 ANQGSEA. This CDR3 is CSVAQGVINQPQHF. DNA of the CDR3: TGCAGCGTGGCTCAGGGGGTTATCAATCAGCCCCAGCATTTT.

The J gene is TRBJ1-2, the V gene TRBV4-1; a weak D match, TRBD1 (5 bases). Trimming shortened V by 1 base and J by 8 bases, and 20 bases separated the two germline ends. The CDR3 has 16 amino acids. CDR1 and CDR2 (germline): MGHRA, YSYEKL. CDR3 in amino acids: CASSQGPGLLPGGYTF. DNA for the CDR3: TGCGCCAGCAGCCAAGGACCGGGACTCCTACCGGGGGGCTACACCTTC.

CDR3 nucleotide sequence: TGTGCCAGCAGCCCCCGGACAGGGATCGGGGAGACCCAGTACTTC. Residues: CASSPRTGIGETQYF. This sequence joins TRBV7-8 and TRBJ2-5; 8 positions match TRBD1. The V gene's germline CDR1 is SGHVS and CDR2 FQNEAQ. The trim removed 5 bases at V and 5 bases at J, leaving 10 bases unmatched. The CDR3 has 15 residues.

The sample holds one count of this clone. The chain links TRBV29-1 to TRBJ1-1; 7 nucleotides align to TRBD1. Germline V gives CDR1 SQVTM, CDR2 ANQGSEA. The junction had 7 bases not matched to a gene; V was cut back by 8 bases and J by 4 bases. This CDR3 contains 12 residues. For the CDR3, the DNA is TGCAGCCTCAGACAGGGAGGCACTGAAGCTTTCTTT. It is translated as CSLRQGGTEAFF. The full variable domain, its missing parts supplied by reference TRBV29-1 and TRBJ1-1, is SAVISQKPSRDICQRGTSLTIQCQVDSQVTMMFWYRQQPGQSLTLIATANQGSEATYESGFVIDKFPISRPNLTFSTLTVSNMSPEDSSIYLCSLRQGGTEAFFGQGTRLTVV.

The V gene is TRBV7-3, the J gene TRBJ2-3; maybe TRBD1 (5 bases). V lost 2 bases to trimming and J lost 2 bases, with 8 bases between them. The CDR3 runs 14 residues. Germline V gene data show CDR1 as SGHTA and CDR2 as FQGTGA. CDR3 DNA sequence: TGTGCCAGCAGCTTAGGACATGACACAGATACGCAGTATTTT. Its protein product is CASSLGHDTDTQYF.

This chain joins TRBV5-1 and TRBJ2-5; D is perhaps TRBD2 (5 bases). There are 16 residues in the CDR3. The V gene's germline CDR1 is SGHRS and CDR2 YFSETQ. Trimming shortened V by 0 bases and J by 5 bases, and 17 bases separated the two germline ends. The CDR3 spells CASSLGGSGTGETQYF. The CDR3 DNA reads TGCGCCAGCAGCTTGGGAGGGAGCGGCACCGGGGAGACCCAGTACTTC.

V usage is TRBV2 and J usage is TRBJ2-1; unclear D gene. The CDR3 contains 15 residues. Germline assignment: CDR1 SNHLY and CDR2 FYNNEI. Trimming stripped 4 bases from V and 3 bases from J, with 13 bases between. The CDR3 bases are TGTGCCAGCAGTGGCCTTGCCAAACACTACAATGAGCAGTTCTTC. Translating gives CASSGLAKHYNEQFF.

CDR3 sequence (DNA): TGTGCCAGCGGCGAGGGAGCGGGGAATGAGCAGTTCTTC. This sequence encodes CASGEGAGNEQFF. The chain links TRBV25-1 to TRBJ2-1, with TRBD2 matching over 7 bases. There are 13 residues in the CDR3. Unmatched junction bases numbered 8, after V lost 8 bases and J lost 7 bases. The germline V gene encodes CDR1 MGHDK and CDR2 SYGVNS.

The rearrangement joins TRBV28 to TRBJ2-3; TRBD1 might be the D (5 bases). The CDR3 has 16 amino acids. V lost 5 bases and J 0 bases, leaving 15 bases between the germline ends. The V gene's germline CDR1 is MDHEN and CDR2 SYDVKM. The CDR3 here is CASSPGRQLSTDTQYF. For the CDR3, the DNA is TGTGCCAGCAGTCCCGGGCGACAGTTAAGCACAGATACGCAGTATTTT.

The chain couples TRBV4-1 to TRBJ2-7; 7 bases agree with TRBD1. Germline lookup yields CDR1 MGHRA and CDR2 YSYEKL. This CDR3 is built from 15 residues. The V gene end was trimmed by 4 bases and the J gene end by 2 bases; junction bases not matched to a gene: 8. The CDR3 sequence is CASSPQTGLPYEQYF. The DNA for the CDR3 is TGCGCCAGCAGCCCCCAGACAGGGCTGCCCTACGAGCAGTACTTC.

V is TRBV28 and J is TRBJ2-3; 7 bases align to TRBD1. The germline V gene encodes CDR1 MDHEN and CDR2 SYDVKM. The CDR3 sequence is 14 residues long. The J segment lost 1 base and the V segment lost 8 bases, leaving 6 bases of the junction unmatched. CDR3 region: CASLWTGGTDTQYF. The CDR3 coding sequence is TGTGCCAGCCTATGGACAGGAGGCACAGATACGCAGTATTTT.

This chain joins TRBV15 and TRBJ2-3; 8 bases map to TRBD2. The CDR3 contains 15 residues. Germline trimming cut 1 base from V and 2 bases from J; bases unmatched to any gene: 2. From germline, CDR1 is LNHNV and CDR2 YYDKDF (reference sequence). The CDR3 loop reads CATSRGLAHTDTQYF. The DNA of the CDR3 is TGTGCCACCAGCAGAGGACTAGCGCACACAGATACGCAGTATTTT. The variable domain in full, with the rest retrieved from reference TRBV15 and TRBJ2-3, is DAMVIQNPRYQVTQFGKPVTLSCSQTLNHNVMYWYQQKSSQAPKLLFHYYDKDFNNEADTPDNFQSRRPNTSFCFLDIRSPGLGDTAMYLCATSRGLAHTDTQYFGPGTRLTVL.

This chain connects TRBV27 to TRBJ1-1; 7 bases align to TRBD1. The CDR3 loop spans 13 amino acids. Germline V CDR1 and CDR2: MNHEY, SMNVEV (reference sequence). The V gene end was trimmed by 9 bases and the J gene end by 1 base; junction bases not matched to a gene: 5. CDR3 bases: TGTGCCAGTAAGGGACAGTCGAACACTGAAGCTTTCTTT. Translated: CASKGQSNTEAFF.